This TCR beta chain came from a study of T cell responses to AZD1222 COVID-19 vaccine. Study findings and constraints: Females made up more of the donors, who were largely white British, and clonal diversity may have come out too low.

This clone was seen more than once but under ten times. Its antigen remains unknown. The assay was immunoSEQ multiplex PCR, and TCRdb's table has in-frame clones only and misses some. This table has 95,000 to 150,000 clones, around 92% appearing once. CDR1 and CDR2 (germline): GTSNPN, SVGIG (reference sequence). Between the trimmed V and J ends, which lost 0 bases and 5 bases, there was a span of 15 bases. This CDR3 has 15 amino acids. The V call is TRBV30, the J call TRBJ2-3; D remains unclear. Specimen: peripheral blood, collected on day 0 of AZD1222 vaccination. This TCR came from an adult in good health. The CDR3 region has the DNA TGTGCCTGGAGTGTACTTCAGACCGGTCTAGATACGCAGTATTTT. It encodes CAWSVLQTGLDTQYF.